A selection of T cell receptor beta chains follows, all from one sample in a study of blood T cell repertoires in COVID-19. The protocol was immunoSEQ multiplex PCR, while the TCRdb copy is restricted to in-frame clones and leaves out a portion. The sample yields roughly 270,000 clones, over 75% seen once. The specimen sequenced was peripheral blood. These receptors were taken from a man aged 18 to 35 with active or convalescent COVID-19. Each CDR3 is given with its conserved first and last residue.

J gene: TRBJ2-5
V gene: TRBV10-3
CDR3 protein: CAISGLAGGQETQYF

J gene: TRBJ2-7
V gene: TRBV18
CDR3 protein: CASSPTTSGGYEQYF

J gene: TRBJ1-1
V gene: TRBV13
CDR3 protein: CASSTDRNTEAFF

J gene: TRBJ2-3
V gene: TRBV19
CDR3 protein: CASSPRGGTTDTQYF

J gene: TRBJ1-2
V gene: TRBV14
CDR3 protein: CASSQVRDYGYTF

J gene: TRBJ2-3
V gene: TRBV9
CDR3 protein: CASSVEGANINTQYF

J gene: TRBJ1-6
V gene: TRBV9
CDR3 protein: CASSETGKNSPLHF

J gene: TRBJ2-1
V gene: TRBV6-5
CDR3 protein: CASSKLDYLYNEQFF

J gene: TRBJ2-7
V gene: TRBV12-3/TRBV12-4
CDR3 protein: CASSFRGPSEQYF

J gene: TRBJ1-2
V gene: TRBV9
CDR3 protein: CASSPGGGNYGYTF

J gene: TRBJ2-1
V gene: TRBV5-4
CDR3 protein: CASSFLLGGYHNEQFF

J gene: TRBJ2-7
V gene: TRBV6-6
CDR3 protein: CASRGQGKREQYF

J gene: TRBJ2-3
V gene: TRBV5-1
CDR3 protein: CASSPDGGEPDTQYF

J gene: TRBJ2-5
V gene: TRBV18
CDR3 protein: CASLEQRTGTPRETQYF

J gene: TRBJ1-6
V gene: TRBV7-2
CDR3 protein: CASSLGSLQTNSPLHF

J gene: TRBJ2-2
V gene: TRBV2
CDR3 protein: CASSEGRTLDTGELFF

J gene: TRBJ2-7
V gene: TRBV9
CDR3 protein: CASSVGTGIYEQYF

J gene: TRBJ1-2
V gene: TRBV11-2
CDR3 protein: CASSSDRVPF

J gene: TRBJ1-2
V gene: TRBV2
CDR3 protein: CATRQRNYGYTF

J gene: TRBJ1-2
V gene: TRBV12-3/TRBV12-4
CDR3 protein: CATKSGGDYGYTF

J gene: TRBJ2-4
V gene: TRBV6-5
CDR3 protein: CASGSGTSFRNIQYF

J gene: TRBJ2-1
V gene: TRBV10-3
CDR3 protein: CAITSGGASLSIDEQFF

J gene: TRBJ1-2
V gene: TRBV18
CDR3 protein: CASSLGQAKHYGYTF

J gene: TRBJ2-7
V gene: TRBV4-1
CDR3 protein: CASSQDPLASHDRIHEQYF

J gene: TRBJ1-2
V gene: TRBV28
CDR3 protein: CASSQANREGYTF

J gene: TRBJ2-7
V gene: TRBV24-1
CDR3 protein: CATMRENYEQYF

J gene: TRBJ2-1
V gene: TRBV24-1
CDR3 protein: CATSDPRQGDYNEQFF

J gene: TRBJ2-5
V gene: TRBV3-1/TRBV3-2
CDR3 protein: CASRSTQETQYF

J gene: TRBJ2-7
V gene: TRBV5-5
CDR3 protein: CASSFLATPYEQYF

J gene: TRBJ2-2
V gene: TRBV5-1
CDR3 protein: CASSSRTANTGELFF

J gene: TRBJ2-7
V gene: TRBV9
CDR3 protein: CASSSGQGAYEQYF

J gene: TRBJ1-2
V gene: TRBV28
CDR3 protein: CASSLGQGGGYTF

J gene: TRBJ2-2
V gene: TRBV3-1/TRBV3-2
CDR3 protein: CASSQTREGDTGELFF

J gene: TRBJ2-7
V gene: TRBV11-2
CDR3 protein: CASSFRDRLYYEQYF

J gene: TRBJ2-2
V gene: TRBV18
CDR3 protein: CASSTTGSLNTGELFF

J gene: TRBJ2-2
V gene: TRBV9
CDR3 protein: CASSSFTGGTRDTGELFF

J gene: TRBJ1-4
V gene: TRBV11-2
CDR3 protein: CASSRGQGGEKLFF

J gene: TRBJ1-2
V gene: TRBV4-1
CDR3 protein: CASSQAGGRGGYTF

J gene: TRBJ1-1
V gene: TRBV11-2
CDR3 protein: CASSLQPVTEAFF